This is a list of T cell receptor beta chains from one sample in a study of metastatic and nonmetastatic thyroid tumors. TCRdb re-called clones from the PCR reads using MiXCR. This sample has roughly 27,000 clones, with roughly 25% found just once. Sample: blood. All receptors derive from a female donor with papillary thyroid cancer or a benign thyroid nodule (not recorded which). Some clones in this sample may be carry-over from other donors' samples. CDR3s include the opening cysteine and the closing phenylalanine or tryptophan.

>TRBV20-1|TRBJ2-3
CSARGVPGGPADTQYF
>TRBV6-1|TRBJ1-1
CASSEEGGGWTEAFF
>TRBV6-1|TRBJ2-4
CASSSQGLAKNIQYF
>TRBV5-7|TRBJ1-1
CASSLSGFVGQESFF
>TRBV6-1|TRBJ1-4
CASSATIAGSDEKLFF
>TRBV6-4|TRBJ2-1
CASSYNRASEYNEQFF
>TRBV6-2/TRBV6-3|TRBJ1-1
CASSYSINTEALF
>TRBV2|TRBJ1-6
CASSKDREGSPLHF
>TRBV28|TRBJ1-2
CASTPPHRNYGYTF
>TRBV30|TRBJ2-7
CAWNREGSYEQYF
>TRBV6-1|TRBJ1-2
CASSSAGANYGYTF
>TRBV10-3|TRBJ2-1
CATIGAGGRNNEQFF
>TRBV6-5|TRBJ2-7
CASSLPSGGYEEQYF
>TRBV3-1|TRBJ2-2
CASSQVGGSGELFF
>TRBV11-2|TRBJ2-1
CASSLQSQVGRLGNEQFF
>TRBV20-1|TRBJ2-3
CSARDQDTQYF
>TRBV6-1|TRBJ2-1
CASRKDRAYNEQFF
>TRBV6-4|.
CAISEGSNQPQYF
>TRBV27|TRBJ2-7
CASKTRGGTYEQYF
>TRBV2|TRBJ2-1
CASMVLAVSYNEQFF
>TRBV28|TRBJ2-7
CASSPPGRVAYEQYF
>TRBV5-1|TRBJ2-7
CASSFRQGRTYEQYF
>TRBV10-2|TRBJ2-1
CASKSSLLAGPYNEQFF
>TRBV11-1|TRBJ2-1
CASSHPTSGRSNEQFF
>TRBV24-1|TRBJ1-6
CATSEGYNSTLHF
>TRBV20-1|TRBJ2-7
CSALRLVGGEQYF
>TRBV11-2|TRBJ1-1
CASSLGPGLGTEAFF
>TRBV5-1|TRBJ1-1
CSISLGGQTLMNTEAFF
>TRBV20-1|TRBJ1-5
CSARQGPYQPQHF
>TRBV20-1|TRBJ2-3
CSARERERDRDTQYF
>TRBV16|TRBJ1-5
CASSQGGGAQSNQPQHF
>TRBV20-1|TRBJ1-5
CSAADSSRRDQPQHF
>TRBV20-1|TRBJ2-7
CSATWTSGPYEQYF
>TRBV28|TRBJ1-2
CASSLPHRGRYGYTF
>TRBV27|TRBJ2-1
CASSFANYNEQFF
>TRBV12-5|TRBJ2-1
CASGLPIRGEQFF
>TRBV7-2|TRBJ2-3
CASSLSGIDTQYF
>TRBV7-9|TRBJ1-1
CASSLQAERTFF
>TRBV3-1|TRBJ2-7
CASSQDRRNQFAYEQYF
>TRBV6-1|TRBJ2-7
CASSEEASGSYEQYF
>TRBV3-1|TRBJ2-1
CASSQVGRRYNEQFF
>TRBV6-6|TRBJ2-7
CASRLPVQGVLEQYF
>TRBV2|TRBJ2-5
CASSERYKETQYF
>TRBV20-1|TRBJ2-3
CSARAPGLGDTQYF
>TRBV6-5|TRBJ1-5
CASSYSYNQPQHF
>TRBV11-2|TRBJ2-1
CASSLVREPYNEQSF
>TRBV27|TRBJ2-7
CGHRFYEQYF
>TRBV28|TRBJ2-7
CASSLRGGDEQYF
>TRBV6-2/TRBV6-3|TRBJ1-1
CASSYSTTGGPEAFF
>TRBV19|TRBJ2-7
CASSMTTTRYEQYF
>TRBV30|TRBJ2-7
CAWSVKTSGMTYEQYF
>TRBV6-1|TRBJ1-2
CASAGTGANYGYTF
>TRBV3-1|TRBJ2-7
CASSQEAGGSYEQYF
>TRBV6-2/TRBV6-3|TRBJ1-2
CASSLQRTGLRGGYTF
>TRBV6-5|TRBJ2-1
CSSSYQVTYNEQFF
>TRBV11-2|TRBJ2-1
CASGLDLGLASRRLFYNEQFF
>TRBV18|TRBJ2-7
CASSNGNRQYF
>TRBV9|TRBJ2-2
CASSARTSSGELFF
>TRBV5-7|TRBJ1-1
CASTQSGTFEALF